Presented here are 14 T cell receptor beta chains from one specimen sequenced in a study of regulatory T cells in long-lasting Graves disease. The time point denotes: persistent/refractory GD, antithyroid drugs over 5 years with positive TRAb. After RNA was extracted from PBMCs, the TCR library was made from it. Construction of TCR beta libraries relied on iRepertoire HTBI primers and on Arm-PCR targeting CDR3 regions. TCRdb recomputed calls from the multiplex PCR reads with MiXCR, one row per CDR3 protein. The sample has about 430,000 distinct CDR3 sequences, roughly a fifth seen once. The starting material was peripheral blood mononuclear cells (PBMCs), obtained when the disease was refractory, from a patient treated with antithyroid drugs. All receptors derive from a female donor with Graves disease.

The sample holds many counts of this clonotype. The rearrangement links TRBV11-2 to TRBJ2-2; 10 bases match TRBD2. V lost 5 bases, J lost 4 bases, and 4 bases stayed unmatched. Germline V CDR1 and CDR2: SGHAT, FQNNGV. The CDR3 loop spans 15 amino acids. The CDR3 DNA is TGTGCCAGCAGCCGACTAGCGGGCCGCACCGGGGAGCTGTTTTTT. It translates to CASSRLAGRTGELFF.

This chain connects TRBV4-1 to TRBJ2-7; D might be TRBD2 (6 bases). Trimming pared 2 bases from V and 2 bases from J, leaving 10 bases between. The V gene's germline CDR1 is MGHRA and CDR2 YSYEKL. CDR3 size: 14 residues. This CDR3 reads CASSQPGLPYEQYF. In nucleotides, the CDR3 is TGCGCCAGCAGCCAACCGGGACTGCCCTACGAGCAGTACTTC.

Concerning this clonotype itself: One end of the junction is discordant with germline, which a read error may explain. The rearrangement joins TRBV19 to TRBJ2-2; the D gene is possibly TRBD1 (6 bases). This CDR3 is built from 16 residues. The germline gives CDR1 LNHDA, CDR2 SQIVND (reference sequence). CDR3 nucleotide sequence: TGTGCCAGTAGCATAGAGAAGGGACAGAACACCGGGGAGCTGTTTTTT. This sequence encodes CASSIEKGQNTGELFF.

The sample holds many counts of this clonotype. The chain links TRBV27 to TRBJ2-2; D not resolved. The CDR3 totals 17 residues. Germline V gene data show CDR1 as MNHEY and CDR2 as SMNVEV (reference sequence). V was cut by 4 bases and J by 0 bases, with 15 bases left in between. This CDR3 is CASSSRDEVANTGELFF. The DNA of the CDR3 is TGTGCCAGCAGTTCAAGAGACGAGGTCGCGAACACCGGGGAGCTGTTTTTT.

The chain combines TRBV20-1 with TRBJ1-4; D may be TRBD1 (6 bases). CDR1 and CDR2 (germline): DFQATT, SNEGSKA (reference sequence). The CDR3 sequence is 16 residues long. The V end lost 0 bases, the J end lost 6 bases, and 17 bases lay between the germline ends. CDR3 in amino acids: CSARDHSRGGDEKLFF. As DNA, the CDR3 is TGCAGTGCTAGAGACCACTCCAGGGGTGGGGATGAAAAACTGTTTTTT.

The CDR3 DNA follows: TGTGCCTGTTCCGGTCTCCTGGGGTCACCCCTCCACTTT. Translation gives CACSGLLGSPLHF. This chain links TRBV19 with TRBJ1-6; no clear D. Germline CDR1 reads LNHDA; CDR2 reads SQIVND (reference sequence). CDR3 length equals 13 residues. Trimming removed 11 bases from V and 10 bases from J, with 18 bases in between.

The J gene is TRBJ2-7, the V gene TRBV19; 10 bases align to TRBD2. Trimming cost V 5 bases and J 2 bases; bases outside gene matches: 6. The CDR3 has 15 amino acids. Germline values: CDR1 LNHDA, CDR2 SQIVND (reference sequence). The CDR3 spells CASSVTSGTTYEQYF. CDR3 in DNA: TGTGCCAGTAGTGTCACTAGCGGGACGACCTACGAGCAGTACTTC.

This clonotype came up many times. V usage is TRBV27 and J usage is TRBJ1-3; 7 nucleotides line up with TRBD1. The CDR3 consists of 17 residues. Unmatched junction bases numbered 12, after V lost 7 bases and J lost 0 bases. CDR1 and CDR2 from the germline V gene are MNHEY and SMNVEV (reference sequence). The CDR3 DNA sequence: TGTGCCAGCAAGGGAACCGGGACAGCGAACTCTGGAAACACCATATATTTT. Translating gives CASKGTGTANSGNTIYF.

The chain carries TRBV10-3 and TRBJ2-3; a possible D gene is TRBD1 (5 bases). CDR3 length equals 14 residues. Trimming pared 11 bases from V and 5 bases from J, leaving 20 bases between. Germline V gene lookup returns CDR1 ENHRY and CDR2 SYGVKD. The CDR3 sequence is CAAQAQGPQDTQYF. The CDR3 DNA sequence: TGTGCCGCACAGGCGCAGGGTCCACAAGATACGCAGTATTTT.

This clonotype was picked up many times. The chain carries TRBV6-1 and TRBJ1-4, with D uncertain. This CDR3 contains 15 residues. V lost 3 bases to trimming and J lost 0 bases, with 8 bases between them. Germline lookup yields CDR1 MNHNS and CDR2 SASEGT. CDR3 in DNA: TGTGCCAGCAGTGAGTGGGGATCAACTAATGAAAAACTGTTTTTT. Amino acid sequence: CASSEWGSTNEKLFF.

In this sample, this clonotype turned up a few times. This chain joins TRBV5-1 and TRBJ1-6; 8 bases are a match to TRBD1. The V segment lost 7 bases and the J segment 6 bases; nucleotides outside the gene matches: 9. CDR3 length: 15 amino acids. Germline V gene data show CDR1 as SGHRS and CDR2 as YFSETQ. The CDR3 sequence: CASATTGGVNSPLHF. Here the CDR3 DNA reads TGCGCCAGCGCTACCACAGGGGGAGTTAATTCACCCCTCCACTTT. The full variable domain, rest sourced from reference TRBV5-1 and TRBJ1-6, is KAGVTQTPRYLIKTRGQQVTLSCSPISGHRSVSWYQQTPGQGLQFLFEYFSETQRNKGNFPGRFSGRQFSNSRSEMNVSTLELGDSALYLCASATTGGVNSPLHFGNGTRLTVT.

This rearrangement joins TRBV7-2 to TRBJ2-7; D possibly corresponds to TRBD1 (6 bases). The CDR3 sequence is 14 residues long. CDR1 is SGHTA, CDR2 FQGNSA, per germline. Trimming took off 4 bases at V and 2 bases at J, with 12 bases between the two ends. The chain's CDR3 is CASSYRRDTYEQYF. The DNA for the CDR3 is TGTGCCAGCAGCTACCGACGGGACACCTACGAGCAGTACTTC.

As regards this clonotype: This probably arose from a read error, given a far larger clone one base away. The V gene is TRBV2, the J gene TRBJ2-7, with 7 bases matching TRBD2. CDR1 and CDR2 from the germline V gene are SNHLY and FYNNEI. The ends lost 5 bases at V and 2 bases at J; junction bases unmatched: 9. This CDR3 is built from 15 residues. CDR3 sequence reads: CASSFYLAETYEQYF. The CDR3 region has the DNA TGTGCCAGCAGTTTCTATCTAGCGGAGACCTACGAGCAGTACTTC.

Many counts were recorded for this clonotype. This chain links TRBV20-1 with TRBJ2-7, with TRBD1 matching over 9 bases. V lost 2 bases and J lost 7; bases outside the gene matches: 9. Germline V gene data show CDR1 as DFQATT and CDR2 as SNEGSKA (reference sequence). The CDR3 has 14 amino acids. Here the CDR3 DNA reads TGCAGTGCTAGATCGGACAGGGGATTGAGGGAGCAGTACTTC. It encodes CSARSDRGLREQYF.